This T cell receptor beta chain emerged from a study of human T cells and chemical hapten exposure (dated by TCRdb to the early 2020s). For context, the study as a whole: The libraries were sequenced as a pool, and the TCR yield per sample differed mostly because of small variations in library volumes within the pool. Peripheral blood TCR repertoire changes were tracked in vivo in alopecia patients during primary and secondary sensitization to the hapten diphenylcyclopropenone (DPC). Each blood RNA sample was used to sequence both TCR alpha and TCR beta chains.

To prepare the library, 5' RACE was applied. TCRdb lists the instrument as Illumina MiSeq. Library preparation attached unique molecular identifiers to individual cDNA molecules for quantitative, reproducible TCR counting. On the authors' methods: Samples had a median of roughly 100,000 TCRs, with a range from 23,224 to 690,600. V, J and CDR3 annotation of the TCR reads was carried out using the Decombinator software suite. To make PS versus PT1 abundance plots, every sample was subsampled to the same number of TCRs (28,000). Expanded TCRs were defined as absent before sensitization and observed at least eight times at the 2-week time point. Clones were called with MiXCR by TCRdb after fastp trimmed the public reads at Q25, and only in-frame beta chains were retained. Each CDR3 protein appears once, grouped with its most common genes and DNA. The V and J calls reflect TCRdb's pipeline rather than the authors' work. Recorded for this sample are 100,000 to 120,000 distinct CDR3 sequences; roughly 19% of them occurred a single time. Of the sample, about 3% falls within the top ten clones.

The CDR3 measures 16 amino acids from cysteine to phenylalanine. Kept here is only the CDR3 DNA, which spans 48 bases and is read in frame from base 1. V is cut back by 6 bases and J by 3 bases, with 9 bases in the junction unmatched. CDR1 and CDR2 are drawn from the germline V gene (reference sequence): DFQATT, SNEGSKA. This clonotype was counted between two and nine times. Its antigen has not been determined. No much larger clone exists at a distance of one base, and base qualities are not known. Unfractionated whole blood was collected in Tempus Blood RNA tubes, and total RNA was extracted from that blood. Five or six healthy volunteers served as TCR sequencing controls and were bled at day 0, 2 weeks and 6 weeks. Results and caveats for the whole study, not just this receptor: DPC sensitization did not change the number of TCRs with a frequency above 1 in 1000, and there was no evidence of changes in global repertoire structure. Repeated subsampling changed both the strength of the expansion versus patch-test correlation and the threshold at which that correlation became significant.

The V gene is TRBV20-1 and the J gene is TRBJ2-3; the central 13 bases match TRBD2. This receptor was identified in a human donor in good health. The CDR3 reads CSAPTSGRMGTDTQYF. The DNA is as follows: TGCAGTGCCCCGACTAGCGGGAGGATGGGAACAGATACGCAGTATTTT.